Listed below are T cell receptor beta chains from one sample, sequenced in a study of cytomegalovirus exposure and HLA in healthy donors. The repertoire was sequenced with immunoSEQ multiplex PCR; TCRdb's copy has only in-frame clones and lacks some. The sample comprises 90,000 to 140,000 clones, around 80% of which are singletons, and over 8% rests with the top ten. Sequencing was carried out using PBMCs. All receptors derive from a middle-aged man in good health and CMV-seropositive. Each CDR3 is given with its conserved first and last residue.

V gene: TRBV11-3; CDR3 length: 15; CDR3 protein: CASKHRDRNSYEQYF
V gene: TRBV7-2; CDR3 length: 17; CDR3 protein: CASSPSISGRAGNEQFF
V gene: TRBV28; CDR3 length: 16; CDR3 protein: CATGTSGGPNTGELFF
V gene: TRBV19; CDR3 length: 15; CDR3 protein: CASSKEGALNSPLHF
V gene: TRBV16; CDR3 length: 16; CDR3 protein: CASSPRTSGGHYEQYF
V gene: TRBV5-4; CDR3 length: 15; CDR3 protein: CASSLETDGIAEAFF
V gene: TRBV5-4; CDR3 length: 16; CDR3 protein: CASSLGTSGAYNEQFF
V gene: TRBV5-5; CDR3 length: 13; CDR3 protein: CASSFLGEETQYF
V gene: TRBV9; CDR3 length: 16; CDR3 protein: CASSVVRGGATGELFF
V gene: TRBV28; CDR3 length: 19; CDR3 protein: CASSKGGRGVGSGANGLTF
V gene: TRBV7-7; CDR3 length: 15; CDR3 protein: CASSPPGTKQETQYF
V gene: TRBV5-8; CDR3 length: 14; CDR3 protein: CASSLGRGTDTQYF
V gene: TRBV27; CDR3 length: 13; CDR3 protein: CASSLNRDQPQHF
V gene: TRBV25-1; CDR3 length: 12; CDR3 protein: CASSDYQETQYF
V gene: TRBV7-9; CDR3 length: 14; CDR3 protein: CASSRPGQSYEQYF
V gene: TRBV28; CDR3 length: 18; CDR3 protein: CASEREGLAGTSTDTQYF
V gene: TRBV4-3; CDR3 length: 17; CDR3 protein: CASSQDLAGGSYNEQFF
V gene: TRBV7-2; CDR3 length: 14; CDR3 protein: CASSSGRGYNEQFF
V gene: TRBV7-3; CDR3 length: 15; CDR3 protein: CASSLASSGGGEQFF
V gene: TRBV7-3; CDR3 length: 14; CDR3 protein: CASSLSAGIYGYTF
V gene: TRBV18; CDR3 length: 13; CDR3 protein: CASSPLGPRRAFF
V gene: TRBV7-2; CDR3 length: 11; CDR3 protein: CASSLETGAFF
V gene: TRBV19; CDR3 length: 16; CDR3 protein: CASSLGEGSGANVLTF
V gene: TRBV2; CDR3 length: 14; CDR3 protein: CASSPDRTPYEQYF
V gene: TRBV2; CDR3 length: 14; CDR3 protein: CASNGQHMNTEAFF
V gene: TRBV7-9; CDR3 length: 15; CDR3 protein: CASSPTTDRVYEQFF
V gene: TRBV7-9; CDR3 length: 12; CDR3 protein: CASSFSTGELFF
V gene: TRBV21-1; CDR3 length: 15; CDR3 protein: CASRPYRGANYGYTF
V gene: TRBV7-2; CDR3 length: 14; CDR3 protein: CASSLNRVTGELFF
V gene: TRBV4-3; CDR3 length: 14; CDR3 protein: CASSQDWPGTEAFF
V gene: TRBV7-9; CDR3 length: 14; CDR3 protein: CASSHRGVSETQYF
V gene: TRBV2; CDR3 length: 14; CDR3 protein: CASSAAGGGETQYF
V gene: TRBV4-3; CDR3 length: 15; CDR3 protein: CASSQGQGRNSPLHF
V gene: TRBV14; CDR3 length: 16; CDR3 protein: CASSQLAGTKKREAFF
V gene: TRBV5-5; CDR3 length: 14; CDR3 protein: CASSLRRSSYEQYF
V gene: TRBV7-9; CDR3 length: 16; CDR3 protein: CASGSLGSGADNEQFF
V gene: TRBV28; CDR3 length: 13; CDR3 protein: CASTGQKNQPQHF